The 7 T cell receptor beta chains in this list originate from one sample, sequenced in a study of T cell repertoires in aging, cancer and after chemotherapy. The template was genomic DNA from peripheral blood, not RNA. Multiplex touch-down PCR with TRB-A/B primers amplified rearranged V-D-J TRB sequences. TCRdb ran MiXCR on the multiplex PCR reads and lists one entry per CDR3 protein. The table includes roughly 8,000 distinct CDR3 sequences, approximately 40% detected once. The sequenced sample was blood. Receptors were obtained from a human donor in good health.

This clonotype was found a few times. The V call is TRBV6-6, the J call TRBJ1-4; 10 bases match TRBD1. The V gene end was trimmed by 7 bases and the J gene end by 0 bases; junction bases not matched to a gene: 5. This CDR3 is built from 16 residues. CDR1 is MNHNY and CDR2 is SVGAGI in the germline V gene (reference sequence). The CDR3: CASTTGTGATNEKLFF. CDR3 nucleotides: TGTGCCAGCACCACCGGGACAGGGGCAACTAATGAAAAACTGTTTTTT.

This clonotype is termed medium-sized. This sequence joins TRBV6-1 and TRBJ2-2; D might be TRBD2 (6 bases). Trimming cost V 8 bases and J 2 bases, with 21 bases left between them. Germline V gene sequence: CDR1 MNHNS, CDR2 SASEGT. The length of the CDR3 is 17 residues. CDR3 sequence: CASEYLGAGPNTGELFF. In DNA, the CDR3 is TGTGCCAGCGAGTATCTAGGAGCGGGTCCTAACACCGGGGAGCTGTTTTTT.

This clonotype appeared once. The rearrangement uses TRBV10-1 and TRBJ2-3; D unclear. The germline V and J ends were trimmed by 4 bases and 6 bases, with 8 bases remaining between them. The CDR3 extends over 12 amino acids. CDR1 is WNHNN, CDR2 SYGVQD, per germline (reference sequence). The CDR3 sequence: CASSGPPDTQYF. CDR3 DNA: TGCGCCAGCAGTGGACCCCCGGATACGCAGTATTTT.

This clonotype was seen only a few times. The chain is built from TRBV5-6 and TRBJ2-5; TRBD2 is a possible D gene (6 bases). This CDR3 comprises 15 residues. V lost 4 bases and J 5 bases, leaving 18 bases between the germline ends. Germline CDR1 reads SGHDT; CDR2 reads YYEEEE. CDR3 amino acids: CASSVRDSRVETQYF. DNA for the CDR3: TGTGCCAGCAGCGTCCGGGACTCGAGGGTTGAGACCCAGTACTTC.

This clonotype was seen more than once but under ten times. The V call is TRBV6-1, the J call TRBJ2-7; D call uncertain. Germline V gene lookup returns CDR1 MNHNS and CDR2 SASEGT. Trimming left V 8 bases short and J 5 bases short, with 19 bases between. This CDR3 region has 14 residues. The CDR3 bases are TGTGCCAGCTCGTTTGGGGTTCTCTTCGACGAGCAGTACTTC. Translated: CASSFGVLFDEQYF.

This clonotype turned up a few times. The chain couples TRBV6-1 to TRBJ2-3, with TRBD1 as a possible D gene (5 bases). Germline V gene data show CDR1 as MNHNS and CDR2 as SASEGT. The V and J ends lost 4 bases and 2 bases respectively, with 10 bases between them. CDR3 length: 14 amino acids. DNA of the CDR3: TGTGCCAGCAGTGTCGGACATTACACAGATACGCAGTATTTT. Translated, it gives CASSVGHYTDTQYF.

The genes are TRBV6-1 and TRBJ2-3; 9 bases match TRBD2. Germline V CDR1 and CDR2: MNHNS, SASEGT. Germline trimming cut 8 bases from V and 0 bases from J; bases unmatched to any gene: 9. This CDR3 contains 16 residues. This CDR3 is CASGQAGGPSTDTQYF. In DNA form, the CDR3 reads TGTGCCAGCGGACAAGCGGGGGGCCCGAGCACAGATACGCAGTATTTT.